A selection of T cell receptor beta chains follows, all from one sample in a study of OX40 agonist ivuxolimab in advanced cancers. Sequencing used immunoSEQ multiplex PCR; TCRdb keeps in-frame clones, though not all of them. Of more than 15,000 clones listed, around 69% were seen once; the top ten hold about a quarter. The material sequenced was CD4+ or CD8+ T cells sorted from blood, taken in a trial of the OX40 agonist ivuxolimab. The receptor source for this set is an adult with an advanced solid tumor such as melanoma, head and neck, liver or kidney cancer. Both conserved end residues are part of each CDR3. The D gene is left open where the match is weak. Rows may omit the clone size; those that give it use once, few, many or a size class.

j_call d_call clone_size v_call cdr3_aa cdr3_nt
TRBJ2-2 TRBD1 medium-sized TRBV9 CASSVETGATGELFF TGTGCCAGCAGCGTAGAGACAGGGGCCACCGGGGAGCTGTTTTTT
TRBJ2-2 TRBD2 few TRBV10-3 CAIVEGTSGRTGELFF TGTGCCATCGTTGAAGGGACTAGCGGCCGTACCGGGGAGCTGTTTTTT
TRBJ2-1 - - TRBV9 CASSVVLGGRRENEQFF TGTGCCAGCAGCGTAGTATTGGGTGGGAGAAGAGAGAATGAGCAGTTCTTC
TRBJ2-2 TRBD2 medium-sized TRBV27 CASKLSTGSGAGELFF TGTGCCAGCAAATTATCTACCGGGAGCGGGGCCGGGGAGCTGTTTTTT
TRBJ2-1 TRBD2 - TRBV7-8 CASSNSGRSYNEQFF TGTGCCAGCAGCAATAGCGGGAGGAGCTACAATGAGCAGTTCTTC
TRBJ2-5 - once TRBV7-6 CASSLAVGETQYF TGTGCCAGCAGCTTAGCCGTTGGAGAGACCCAGTACTTC
TRBJ2-1 - - TRBV28 CASSFAAGRVINEQFF TGTGCCAGCAGTTTCGCTGCGGGAAGGGTTATAAATGAGCAGTTCTTC
TRBJ1-2 TRBD1 once TRBV7-8 CASSPQGAGGYTF TGTGCCAGCAGTCCACAGGGGGCAGGCGGCTACACCTTC
TRBJ2-2 - - TRBV6-5 CAGGSLLELFF TGTGCCGGGGGGTCTTTGCTGGAGCTGTTTTTT
TRBJ1-1 - - TRBV9 CASSVVPNEPEAFF TGTGCCAGCAGCGTAGTCCCCAACGAACCTGAAGCTTTCTTT
TRBJ2-7 TRBD1 - TRBV4-1 CASSPGTGAYEQYF TGCGCCAGCAGCCCTGGGACAGGGGCTTACGAGCAGTACTTC
TRBJ1-2 - - TRBV6-6 CASSLGQSAGYTF TGTGCCAGCAGTCTCGGACAGTCGGCTGGCTACACCTTC
TRBJ2-7 - - TRBV19 CASSIGFGSYEQYF TGTGCCAGTAGTATAGGGTTTGGGTCCTACGAGCAGTACTTC
TRBJ2-7 - - TRBV28 CASSGGGYEQYF TGTGCCAGCAGTGGGGGCGGCTACGAGCAGTACTTC
TRBJ1-2 TRBD1 - TRBV30 CAWKDRQGDGGYGYTF TGTGCCTGGAAAGATAGACAGGGGGACGGGGGCTATGGCTACACCTTC
TRBJ2-5 TRBD2 once TRBV6-6 CASSSRAGHQETQYF TGTGCCAGCAGTTCTCGAGCGGGACACCAAGAGACCCAGTACTTC
TRBJ2-3 TRBD2 - TRBV28 CASIPNRGGLLDTQYF TGTGCCAGCATTCCCAATCGGGGGGGCTTATTAGATACGCAGTATTTT
TRBJ2-7 TRBD2 few TRBV27 CASSLSLARPYVQYF TGTGCCAGCAGTTTATCACTAGCGAGACCTTACGTTCAGTACTTC
TRBJ2-2 - - TRBV7-3 CASSLGAGELFF TGTGCCAGCAGCTTAGGGGCCGGGGAGCTGTTTTTT
TRBJ2-5 - - TRBV9 CASSYEGGTYQETQYF TGTGCCAGCAGTTACGAGGGGGGGACGTACCAAGAGACCCAGTACTTC
TRBJ2-7 TRBD2 - TRBV11-3 CASSLNSGLAGVEQYF TGTGCCAGCAGCTTAAATTCTGGGCTAGCGGGAGTCGAGCAGTACTTC
TRBJ2-3 TRBD2 few TRBV4-2 CASSQERREIATDTQYF TGTGCCAGCAGCCAAGAAAGGCGGGAGATCGCCACAGATACGCAGTATTTT
TRBJ2-3 TRBD2 once TRBV27 CASSQREAADTQYF TGTGCCAGCAGTCAGCGGGAGGCGGCAGATACGCAGTATTTT
TRBJ2-7 TRBD1 once TRBV29-1 CSVVNRGVYEQYF TGCAGCGTTGTAAACAGGGGGGTCTACGAGCAGTACTTC
TRBJ2-7 TRBD1 - TRBV7-6 CASSLGGQSRLLSYEQYF TGTGCCAGCAGCTTAGGGGGACAGAGCAGACTCCTTTCCTACGAGCAGTACTTC
TRBJ2-7 - - TRBV21-1 CASSKGFYEQYF TGTGCCAGCAGCAAGGGGTTCTACGAGCAGTACTTC
TRBJ1-2 - few TRBV5-1 CASSLGTGLRSYTF TGCGCCAGCAGCTTGGGAACAGGGCTCAGATCCTACACCTTC
TRBJ2-7 TRBD2 once TRBV4-1 CASSQEEAGGPREQYF TGCGCCAGCAGCCAAGAAGAAGCGGGAGGGCCGCGCGAGCAGTACTTC
TRBJ2-1 - - TRBV19 CASSIDLDSYNEQFF TGTGCCAGTAGTATAGACCTGGACAGCTACAATGAGCAGTTCTTC
TRBJ1-6 - - TRBV11-3 CASSPRQESPLHF TGTGCCAGCAGCCCTCGACAGGAGTCACCCCTCCACTTT
TRBJ1-1 - - TRBV27 CASSSKNGITEAFF TGTGCCAGCAGTTCCAAAAACGGAATCACTGAAGCTTTCTTT
TRBJ2-7 - few TRBV4-2 CASSQGLLEGAVEQYF TGTGCCAGCAGCCAAGGCTTATTAGAGGGTGCTGTCGAGCAGTACTTC
TRBJ1-1 - - TRBV28 CASSLGHGFRTEAFF TGTGCCAGCAGTTTAGGTCACGGGTTTCGCACTGAAGCTTTCTTT
TRBJ1-3 - few TRBV11-2 CASSFFAGPSSGNTIYF TGTGCCAGCAGCTTTTTTGCGGGGCCAAGCTCTGGAAACACCATATATTTT
TRBJ2-6 TRBD1 - TRBV11-2 CASSLALGGFSGANVLTF TGTGCCAGCAGCTTAGCCTTAGGGGGCTTCTCTGGGGCCAACGTCCTGACTTTC
TRBJ2-7 TRBD2 - TRBV7-9 CASSPGTSGVGFTYEQYF TGTGCCAGCAGCCCCGGGACTAGCGGGGTGGGGTTTACCTACGAGCAGTACTTC
TRBJ2-5 TRBD2 - TRBV28 CAIRSGVLQETQYF TGTGCGATCCGAAGCGGGGTGCTACAAGAGACCCAGTACTTC
TRBJ2-1 - - TRBV29-1 CSVEVTDNEQFF TGCAGCGTTGAAGTCACAGACAATGAGCAGTTCTTC
TRBJ2-7 TRBD2 - TRBV4-1 CASSQGSTSGYEQYF TGCGCCAGCAGCCAAGGAAGCACTAGCGGATACGAGCAGTACTTC
TRBJ2-3 TRBD2 - TRBV7-9 CASSDSLAGEGSTDTQYF TGTGCCAGCAGCGACAGCTTAGCGGGAGAAGGGTCCACAGATACGCAGTATTTT
TRBJ2-1 - - TRBV6-5 CASSYSSRGGYNEQFF TGTGCCAGCAGTTACTCGTCGCGGGGCGGGTACAATGAGCAGTTCTTC
TRBJ2-7 TRBD1 - TRBV6-5 CASSYFQGAYEQYF TGTGCCAGCAGTTATTTTCAGGGGGCGTACGAGCAGTACTTC
TRBJ2-7 TRBD2 few TRBV10-2 CASSDHYRLAGSSYEQYF TGCGCCAGCAGTGATCACTACCGACTAGCGGGTTCATCCTACGAGCAGTACTTC
TRBJ2-5 - - TRBV7-9 CASSEVGGRETQYF TGTGCCAGCAGTGAGGTCGGGGGACGAGAGACCCAGTACTTC
TRBJ2-7 TRBD2 - TRBV7-9 CASSHNGLAGPPTYEQYF TGTGCCAGCAGCCATAACGGACTAGCGGGTCCACCCACCTACGAGCAGTACTTC
TRBJ1-2 TRBD1 - TRBV29-1 CSVGGQGTDGYTF TGCAGCGTTGGTGGACAGGGGACGGATGGCTACACCTTC
TRBJ2-7 TRBD2 - TRBV5-8 CASSLVLATYEQYF TGTGCCAGCAGCTTGGTACTAGCGACCTACGAGCAGTACTTC
TRBJ2-7 TRBD1 - TRBV18 CASSPRQGQGYYEQYF TGTGCCAGCTCCCCCCGGCAGGGACAGGGATACTACGAGCAGTACTTC
TRBJ2-1 - - TRBV11-3 CASSFRSSGNNEQFF TGTGCCAGCAGCTTTCGGTCATCGGGCAACAATGAGCAGTTCTTC
TRBJ2-7 - - TRBV5-8 CASSFSYEQYF TGTGCCAGCAGCTTCTCCTACGAGCAGTACTTC
TRBJ1-5 - once TRBV10-3 CAISETGTPNQPQHF TGTGCCATCAGTGAGACAGGGACCCCCAATCAGCCCCAGCATTTT
TRBJ2-2 TRBD2 - TRBV27 CASSLSPSGNTGELFF TGTGCCAGCAGTTTAAGTCCTAGCGGGAACACCGGGGAGCTGTTTTTT
TRBJ2-7 - - TRBV21-1 CASSSGQGGPYEQYF TGTGCCAGCAGTTCCGGACAGGGGGGGCCCTACGAGCAGTACTTC
TRBJ2-7 TRBD2 - TRBV7-6 CASSLEVASGRSYEQYF TGTGCCAGCAGCTTAGAGGTTGCTAGCGGGAGATCGTATGAGCAGTACTTC
TRBJ2-4 TRBD1 - TRBV4-3 CASSQAEGTGANIQYF TGCGCCAGCAGCCAAGCCGAGGGGACAGGGGCGAACATTCAGTACTTC
TRBJ2-1 TRBD2 - TRBV27 CASNSHLAGGLYNEQFF TGTGCCAGCAATTCCCACCTAGCGGGAGGGCTGTACAATGAGCAGTTCTTC
TRBJ2-7 TRBD2 few TRBV7-9 CASSPSGSSYEQYF TGTGCCAGCAGCCCTAGCGGGTCCTCCTACGAGCAGTACTTC
TRBJ2-3 - - TRBV5-6 CASSLGGGPSTDTQYF TGTGCCAGCAGCTTAGGAGGCGGGCCTAGCACAGATACGCAGTATTTT
TRBJ2-1 TRBD2 - TRBV4-2 CASSQDPTSGRDDEQFF TGTGCCAGCAGCCAAGATCCCACTAGCGGGAGAGATGATGAGCAGTTCTTC